Listed below are T cell receptor beta chains from one sample, sequenced in a study of cytomegalovirus exposure and HLA in healthy donors. Measured with immunoSEQ multiplex PCR; TCRdb has only the in-frame clones, and not every one. This repertoire shows 170,000 or so clones, over 75% found once; its top ten account for more than 0.4%. The source material was PBMCs. The receptor set was obtained from a woman in her forties or fifties in good health and CMV-seronegative. Both conserved end residues are part of each CDR3. Each record gives: V gene, J gene, CDR3 protein.

v_call: TRBV7-6; j_call: TRBJ2-3; cdr3_aa: CASSRSAGVADTQYF
v_call: TRBV13; j_call: TRBJ2-7; cdr3_aa: CASSPGTGGLYEQYF
v_call: TRBV6-1; j_call: TRBJ2-7; cdr3_aa: CASSDMLAGEVYEQYF
v_call: TRBV7-2; j_call: TRBJ2-7; cdr3_aa: CASSLSGLAAYEQYF
v_call: TRBV7-9; j_call: TRBJ2-1; cdr3_aa: CASSLMGGQGSYNEQFF
v_call: TRBV28; j_call: TRBJ1-2; cdr3_aa: CASSPGTSLIYGYTF
v_call: TRBV20-1; j_call: TRBJ2-2; cdr3_aa: CSARDYGELFF
v_call: TRBV15; j_call: TRBJ2-7; cdr3_aa: CATSRDRGGPYEQYF
v_call: TRBV7-8; j_call: TRBJ2-3; cdr3_aa: CASSTGQGARLFSTDTQYF
v_call: TRBV6-1; j_call: TRBJ2-2; cdr3_aa: CASSEAAGFGELFF
v_call: TRBV28; j_call: TRBJ1-1; cdr3_aa: CASSRTADLNTEAFF
v_call: TRBV30; j_call: TRBJ2-3; cdr3_aa: CAWSGRAGGTDTQYF
v_call: TRBV5-4; j_call: TRBJ2-2; cdr3_aa: CASSFRAGGPTGELFF
v_call: TRBV28; j_call: TRBJ2-3; cdr3_aa: CASSERTESTDTQYF
v_call: TRBV27; j_call: TRBJ2-2; cdr3_aa: CASSDTRGPSFDTGELFF
v_call: TRBV12-5; j_call: TRBJ2-1; cdr3_aa: CASGPAAGMYYNEQFF
v_call: TRBV7-6; j_call: TRBJ2-3; cdr3_aa: CASSLGPSGYTTDTQYF
v_call: TRBV7-9; j_call: TRBJ1-4; cdr3_aa: CASSQRAQPVLFF
v_call: TRBV7-2; j_call: TRBJ2-5; cdr3_aa: CASSLAREETQYF
v_call: TRBV7-2; j_call: TRBJ1-5; cdr3_aa: CASSLSRTEGGNQPQHF
v_call: TRBV2; j_call: TRBJ1-2; cdr3_aa: CARIQGTYGYTF
v_call: TRBV11-1; j_call: TRBJ2-1; cdr3_aa: CASSSAWGEFYNEQFF
v_call: TRBV5-1; j_call: TRBJ1-5; cdr3_aa: CASSPGTENQPQHF
v_call: TRBV28; j_call: TRBJ2-7; cdr3_aa: CATGTGTYEQYF
v_call: TRBV7-3; j_call: TRBJ1-3; cdr3_aa: CASSLASSAGNTIYF
v_call: TRBV10-3; j_call: TRBJ1-3; cdr3_aa: CAISRQGSGNTIYF
v_call: TRBV28; j_call: TRBJ1-1; cdr3_aa: CASSFVDTEAFF
v_call: TRBV15; j_call: TRBJ1-2; cdr3_aa: CATSRDLGDRGGYGYTF
v_call: TRBV6-5; j_call: TRBJ1-2; cdr3_aa: CASWGLGGANYGYTF
v_call: TRBV4-2; j_call: TRBJ2-5; cdr3_aa: CASSQVVAEYQETQYF
v_call: TRBV28; j_call: TRBJ2-5; cdr3_aa: CASSLLSGGSSYQETQYF
v_call: TRBV19; j_call: TRBJ1-5; cdr3_aa: CASSRDSYQPQHF
v_call: TRBV19; j_call: TRBJ2-7; cdr3_aa: CASSISPGQDVYEQYF
v_call: TRBV28; j_call: TRBJ2-6; cdr3_aa: CASSQVQGVTGANVLTF
v_call: TRBV15; j_call: TRBJ2-3; cdr3_aa: CATSSALLEAGEQYF
v_call: TRBV28; j_call: TRBJ1-4; cdr3_aa: CASHTGGDRGTTNEKLFF
v_call: TRBV28; j_call: TRBJ2-3; cdr3_aa: CASSYSGLAASSSTDTQYF
v_call: TRBV7-9; j_call: TRBJ1-4; cdr3_aa: CASSFERREKLFF
v_call: TRBV2; j_call: TRBJ1-1; cdr3_aa: CASRRQGDTEAFF
v_call: TRBV18; j_call: TRBJ1-2; cdr3_aa: CASSQGQGYGYTF
v_call: TRBV7-3; j_call: TRBJ2-3; cdr3_aa: CASSKEGALGDTQYF
v_call: TRBV19; j_call: TRBJ1-5; cdr3_aa: CASRPGWSNQPQHF
v_call: TRBV5-1; j_call: TRBJ2-6; cdr3_aa: CASSLAGFLSGANVLTF
v_call: TRBV5-1; j_call: TRBJ1-6; cdr3_aa: CASSPDRGSSPLHF